The 20 T cell receptor beta chains below all came from one sample that was sequenced in a study of T cell changes during pregnancy in multiple sclerosis. This table comes from immunoSEQ multiplex PCR, and its TCRdb copy is limited to in-frame clones, with some not included. The table records about 51,000 clones, roughly 93% of them present only once. The input for sequencing was peripheral blood, taken in the second trimester of pregnancy. These receptors were collected from a female donor with multiple sclerosis, enrolled in a pregnancy study.

This clone was found a few times. V usage is TRBV28 and J usage is TRBJ2-3, with D tentatively TRBD2 (6 bases). This CDR3 comprises 14 residues. Germline loops: CDR1 MDHEN, CDR2 SYDVKM. V lost 8 bases to trimming and J lost 0 bases, with 12 bases between them. The CDR3 loop reads CASARGGSTDTQYF. In nucleotides, the CDR3 is TGTGCCAGCGCCCGTGGAGGGAGCACAGATACGCAGTATTTT.

The chain employs TRBV6-1 and TRBJ1-5; D is unresolved. Per the germline V gene, CDR1 is MNHNS and CDR2 is SASEGT. This CDR3 is 14 amino acids long. V was pared by 1 base and J by 8 bases, with 12 bases between. CDR3 in amino acids: CASSEVLATKPQHF. For the CDR3, the DNA is TGTGCCAGCAGTGAAGTTTTAGCAACCAAGCCCCAGCATTTT.

The CDR3 DNA reads as TGTGCCTGGAACCCACAGGGGGATGGCTACACCTTC. Its translation is CAWNPQGDGYTF. The chain recombines TRBV30 with TRBJ1-2; 8 bases agree with TRBD1. This CDR3 is 12 amino acids long. V trimming: 4 bases; J trimming: 6 bases; junction bases outside the gene matches: 4. Germline CDR1 GTSNPN, CDR2 SVGIG (reference sequence).

CDR3 nucleotides: TGTGCCAGCAGCCTACTAGCAGACAATGAGCAGTTCTTC. Protein: CASSLLADNEQFF. The J gene is TRBJ2-1, the V gene TRBV25-1, with D possibly matching TRBD2 (6 bases). The germline V and J ends were trimmed by 6 bases and 5 bases, with 11 bases remaining between them. Per the germline V gene, CDR1 is MGHDK and CDR2 is SYGVNS. The CDR3 is 13 amino acids.

This chain links TRBV28 with TRBJ2-3, with 7 bases aligning to TRBD2. Germline loops: CDR1 MDHEN, CDR2 SYDVKM. There are 14 residues in the CDR3. V lost 3 bases to trimming and J lost 0 bases; unmatched junction nucleotides: 0. DNA of the CDR3: TGTGCCAGCAGTTTCGGGGGGAGCACAGATACGCAGTATTTT. Translation: CASSFGGSTDTQYF.

The V and J genes are TRBV5-1 and TRBJ2-1; D might be TRBD2 (5 bases). V lost 1 base and J lost 5, with 13 bases in between. The CDR3 has 15 amino acids. Germline CDR1 reads SGHRS; CDR2 reads YFSETQ. CDR3 in DNA: TGCGCCAGCAGCTTGTGGGTAGCGCCCGACAATGAGCAGTTCTTC. Amino acid sequence: CASSLWVAPDNEQFF.

The rearrangement joins TRBV21-1 to TRBJ1-4; the table's TRBD1 call for D was not verified on the DNA. TRBV21-1 is designated a pseudogene. CDR3 length equals 16 residues. The CDR3 region has the DNA TGTGCCAGCGGTACCTGGGACAGGGCCACTAATGAAAAACTGTTTTTT. This encodes CASGTWDRATNEKLFF.

For this clone: The junction and the germline gene differ at one end; a read error may be behind it. J is TRBJ2-1 and V is TRBV6-4; D call uncertain. CDR3 length: 13 amino acids. Germline CDR1 MRHNA, CDR2 SNTAGT. CDR3 DNA: TGTGCCAGCAGCCTAGACTCCAACAATGAGCAGTTCTTC. This gives the protein CASSLDSNNEQFF.

With respect to this clone: At the DNA level, this CDR3 is encoded by other sequences in the same sample as well. V is TRBV15 and J is TRBJ2-7; D may be TRBD2 (6 bases). CDR3 length: 15 residues. CDR1 is LNHNV and CDR2 is YYDKDF in the germline V gene (reference sequence). V lost 0 bases, J lost 3 bases, and 12 bases lay in between. The CDR3, as DNA: TGTGCCACCAGCAGAGAGTCCGGGGGAAGCTACGAGCAGTACTTC. This codes for CATSRESGGSYEQYF.

The gene calls are TRBV27 and TRBJ2-7; no reliable D call. Germline V gives CDR1 MNHEY, CDR2 SMNVEV (reference sequence). This CDR3 has 15 amino acids. The V end was cut by 3 bases, the J end by 1 base, with 13 bases between. CDR3 protein: CASSFGQSTSYEQYF. CDR3 coding DNA: TGTGCCAGCAGTTTTGGGCAGTCAACATCCTACGAGCAGTACTTC.

The chain joins TRBV5-6 to TRBJ1-1; no clear D gene. The length of the CDR3 is 14 residues. V dropped 4 bases and J dropped 4 bases, with 14 bases sitting between them. The germline CDR1 and CDR2 sequences are SGHDT and YYEEEE. The CDR3 DNA sequence: TGTGCCAGCAGCAGCACTGGGAGGGCCACTGAAGCTTTCTTT. It specifies CASSSTGRATEAFF.

This clone has only one observation. This chain links TRBV13 with TRBJ2-5; D not resolved. Trimming cost V 1 base and J 0 bases, with 9 bases left between them. From germline, CDR1 is PRHDT and CDR2 FYEKMQ (reference sequence). CDR3 length: 15 amino acids. CDR3: CASSLVGRHQETQYF. CDR3 coding DNA: TGTGCCAGCAGCTTAGTAGGCAGGCACCAAGAGACCCAGTACTTC.

V is TRBV30 and J is TRBJ1-2, with D perhaps matching TRBD1 (5 bases). V lost 4 bases, J lost 4 bases, and 10 bases lay in between. Looked up from germline, CDR1 is GTSNPN and CDR2 is SVGIG (reference sequence). This CDR3 has 12 residues. The CDR3 DNA reads TGTGCCTGGACCCAGGGAAGCTATGGCTACACCTTC. Translated, it gives CAWTQGSYGYTF. Variable domain in full (rest from reference TRBV30 and TRBJ1-2): SQTIHQWPATLVQPVGSPLSLECTVEGTSNPNLYWYRQAAGRGLQLLFYSVGIGQISSEVPQNLSASRPQDRQFILSSKKLLLSDSGFYLCAWTQGSYGYTFGSGTRLTVV.

This clone was seen ten or more times. V usage is TRBV7-2 and J usage is TRBJ2-3; maybe TRBD2 (7 bases). Per germline, CDR1 SGHTA and CDR2 FQGNSA. The CDR3 consists of 15 residues. The ends were cut back, 7 bases at V and 4 bases at J, with 18 bases in the middle. DNA of the CDR3: TGTGCCAGCAAGGGGGGCGGGAGTGGCGCAGATACGCAGTATTTT. Its translation is CASKGGGSGADTQYF.

V gene TRBV19 combines with J gene TRBJ2-1; D might be TRBD2 (5 bases). Germline CDR1 LNHDA, CDR2 SQIVND (reference sequence). This CDR3 comprises 13 residues. V was pared by 10 bases and J by 0 bases, with 10 bases between. As DNA, the CDR3 is TGTGCCACGGGAACTAGCTCCTACAATGAGCAGTTCTTC. Translation gives CATGTSSYNEQFF.

V usage is TRBV7-9 and J usage is TRBJ2-7; tentatively, D is TRBD2 (5 bases). The ends were cut back, 5 bases at V and 0 bases at J, with 11 bases in the middle. From germline, CDR1 is SEHNR and CDR2 FQNEAQ (reference sequence). The CDR3 totals 14 residues. DNA of the CDR3: TGTGCCAGCAGCCCGGACTGGAGCTCCTACGAGCAGTACTTC. Residues: CASSPDWSSYEQYF. Full variable domain (rest looked up from reference TRBV7-9 and TRBJ2-7): DTGVSQNPRHKITKRGQNVTFRCDPISEHNRLYWYRQTLGQGPEFLTYFQNEAQLEKSRLLSDRFSAERPKGSFSTLEIQRTEQGDSAMYLCASSPDWSSYEQYFGPGTRLTVT.

V usage is TRBV15 and J usage is TRBJ1-6; D gene uncertain. Germline assignment: CDR1 LNHNV and CDR2 YYDKDF (reference sequence). V gave up 1 base and J gave up 7 bases, with 11 bases separating them. This CDR3 has 15 amino acids. CDR3 amino acids: CATSRGRDDNSPLHF. CDR3 nucleotide sequence: TGTGCCACCAGCAGAGGGAGGGATGACAATTCACCCCTCCACTTT. The full variable domain, in which reference TRBV15 and TRBJ1-6 provide the parts outside the CDR3, is DAMVIQNPRYQVTQFGKPVTLSCSQTLNHNVMYWYQQKSSQAPKLLFHYYDKDFNNEADTPDNFQSRRPNTSFCFLDIRSPGLGDTAMYLCATSRGRDDNSPLHFGNGTRLTVT.

This clone was detected only once. V is TRBV19 and J is TRBJ2-1; 9 bases line up with TRBD1. V trimming: 4 bases; J trimming: 0 bases; junction bases outside the gene matches: 13. The length of the CDR3 is 19 residues. CDR1 is LNHDA and CDR2 is SQIVND in the germline V gene (reference sequence). CDR3 sequence: CASSTTGTGSISSYNEQFF. Here the CDR3 DNA reads TGTGCCAGTAGTACCACCGGGACAGGGTCTATAAGCTCCTACAATGAGCAGTTCTTC.

The rearrangement links TRBV5-1 to TRBJ1-3; D is uncertain. This CDR3 region has 14 residues. Germline V lookup: CDR1 SGHRS, CDR2 YFSETQ. V dropped 4 bases and J dropped 0 bases, with 8 bases sitting between them. The CDR3 DNA is TGCGCCAGCAGCCCGGGGATCTCTGGAAACACCATATATTTT. This encodes CASSPGISGNTIYF.

The V and J genes are TRBV5-4 and TRBJ2-2; 8 bases map to TRBD2. The ends lost 6 bases at V and 4 bases at J; junction bases unmatched: 14. Germline V CDR1 and CDR2: SGHNT, YYREEE (reference sequence). The CDR3 loop spans 17 amino acids. CDR3 residues: CASTPQREYEGTGELFF. CDR3 in DNA: TGTGCCAGCACCCCCCAGCGGGAGTATGAGGGCACCGGGGAGCTGTTTTTT.